Following are 23 T cell receptor beta chains from one sample sequenced in a study of T cells in Graves' hyperthyroidism and ophthalmopathy (dated by TCRdb to about 2019). The protocol used for the library was multiplex PCR. The instrument was an Illumina HiSeq 2000. The TCR beta CDR3 regions were amplified from RNA transcripts. For the first round of RT-PCR on the TCR CDR3, the HTBI primer set was used together with the Qiagen OneStep RT-PCR kit. Through fastp at Q25 and MiXCR, TCRdb rebuilt clones from the public reads, retaining in-frame beta chains. One record per CDR3 amino acid sequence lists the most common genes and DNA. The sample table holds hundreds of thousands of distinct CDR3 sequences, of which roughly 15% were seen once. The top ten constitute 13% of the sample. Material: blood. These receptor sequences come from a man between 18 and 35 years old with Graves' ophthalmopathy.

The chain couples TRBV19 to TRBJ1-1; D is perhaps TRBD1 (6 bases). The CDR3 length is 13 residues. Trimming stripped 5 bases from V and 6 bases from J, with 13 bases between. CDR1 and CDR2 (germline): LNHDA, SQIVND (reference sequence). The CDR3 reads CASSLYRAPEAFF. The CDR3 bases are TGTGCCAGTAGTCTTTACAGGGCCCCTGAAGCTTTCTTT.

This clonotype was counted many times. The CDR3 DNA follows: TGTGCCATCAGGAAGGGCACAGGTAGCTCCTACGAGCAGTACTTC. It specifies CAIRKGTGSSYEQYF. The gene calls are TRBV10-3 and TRBJ2-7, with D perhaps TRBD1 (5 bases). The CDR3 extends over 15 amino acids. CDR1 ENHRY and CDR2 SYGVKD come from the germline V gene. The ends were cut back, 6 bases at V and 0 bases at J, with 15 bases in the middle.

This clonotype was found many times. CDR3 residues: CSVLVTSRDADQPQHF. CDR3 DNA: TGCAGCGTTTTAGTAACAAGCCGGGACGCAGATCAGCCCCAGCATTTT. The chain links TRBV29-1 to TRBJ1-5, with D perhaps matching TRBD1 (5 bases). Trimming left V 5 bases short and J 5 bases short, with 22 bases between. CDR3 length equals 16 residues. Germline V CDR1 and CDR2: SQVTM, ANQGSEA.

This clonotype was found many times. This sequence joins TRBV24-1 and TRBJ1-2; the D is unclear. Trimming shortened V by 4 bases and J by 8 bases, and 22 bases separated the two germline ends. The V gene's germline CDR1 is KGHDR and CDR2 SFDVKD. The CDR3 loop spans 16 amino acids. This CDR3 reads CATSDPNGRPRGGYTF. The DNA for the CDR3 is TGTGCCACCAGTGACCCCAACGGACGCCCGAGAGGAGGCTACACCTTC.

This chain links TRBV9 with TRBJ2-2; the D gene is possibly TRBD1 (5 bases). V lost 4 bases and J 0 bases, leaving 16 bases between the germline ends. Germline loops: CDR1 SGDLS, CDR2 YYNGEE. The CDR3 runs to 17 residues. In nucleotides, the CDR3 is TGTGCCAGCAGCCCATCCCCGTGGACAACGAACACCGGGGAGCTGTTTTTT. Its translation is CASSPSPWTTNTGELFF.

The rearrangement joins TRBV25-1 to TRBJ2-2; D is ambiguous. The CDR3 consists of 12 residues. The ends were cut back, 8 bases at V and 1 base at J, with 5 bases in the middle. CDR1 MGHDK and CDR2 SYGVNS come from the germline V gene. As DNA, the CDR3 is TGTGCCAGCGAGGTGAACACCGGGGAGCTGTTTTTT. Protein sequence: CASEVNTGELFF.

In this sample, this clonotype turned up a few times. This chain links TRBV19 with TRBJ1-5; a weak D match, TRBD1 (6 bases). Germline V gene data show CDR1 as LNHDA and CDR2 as SQIVND (reference sequence). V dropped 3 bases and J dropped 4 bases, with 13 bases sitting between them. The CDR3 has 15 residues. This CDR3 is CASSISAGANQPQHF. CDR3 nucleotide sequence: TGTGCCAGTAGTATTTCGGCGGGGGCAAATCAGCCCCAGCATTTT.

This clonotype showed up many times. The chain links TRBV20-1 to TRBJ1-2; no firm D call. The CDR3 length is 13 residues. Germline assignment: CDR1 DFQATT and CDR2 SNEGSKA (reference sequence). Between the trimmed V and J ends, which lost 0 bases and 7 bases, there was a span of 12 bases. CDR3 nucleotide sequence: TGCAGTGCTAGAGAATTAGGACTGGCTGGCTACACCTTC. This gives the protein CSARELGLAGYTF.

The genes are TRBV12-3 or TRBV12-4 and TRBJ2-3; D possibly corresponds to TRBD2 (6 bases). This CDR3 has 11 amino acids. Deletions cut 6 bases from V and 10 bases from J, with 11 bases between. CDR3 DNA sequence: TGTGCCAGCAGGGGGGGATTCGCGCAGTATTTT. Translating it yields CASRGGFAQYF.

This clonotype was seen many times. The chain employs TRBV3-1 and TRBJ2-7; D may be TRBD2 (6 bases). The V gene lost 1 base and the J gene lost 3 bases, with 13 bases spanning the gap. Germline loops: CDR1 LGHDT, CDR2 YNNKEL (reference sequence). The CDR3 covers 15 residues. The CDR3 reads CASSQVGSGGYEQYF. The CDR3 nucleotides are TGTGCCAGCAGCCAAGTTGGTTCCGGGGGCTACGAGCAGTACTTC.

V is TRBV14 and J is TRBJ2-3; 11 bases are shared with TRBD2. Trimming removed 4 bases from V and 3 bases from J; junction bases left unmatched: 18. From germline, CDR1 is SGHDN and CDR2 FVKESK. CDR3 length equals 20 residues. The CDR3 bases are TGTGCCAGCAGCCCGCGGCGGGGTAGCGGGAGGGCCTATCGTACAGATACGCAGTATTTT. Its translation is CASSPRRGSGRAYRTDTQYF.

This clonotype was detected only a few times. The chain uses TRBV5-1 and TRBJ2-1; TRBD2 matches at 13 bases. Germline V gene lookup returns CDR1 SGHRS and CDR2 YFSETQ. The CDR3 totals 17 residues. J gave up 7 bases and V 4 bases, and 11 bases lay outside the gene matches. The CDR3, as DNA: TGCGCCAGCAGCCCTACTAGCGGGGGGGCCTGGGTTAATGAGCAGTTCTTC. This translates into CASSPTSGGAWVNEQFF.

The table lists this clonotype with a few counts. J is TRBJ1-3 and V is TRBV25-1; maybe TRBD1 (5 bases). V shed 10 bases and J shed 0 bases, with 16 bases lying between them. The V gene's germline CDR1 is MGHDK and CDR2 SYGVNS. This CDR3 spans 15 amino acids. For the CDR3, the DNA is TGTGCCACCCAGAGAACAGGTGTCTCTGGAAACACCATATATTTT. It yields the protein CATQRTGVSGNTIYF.

This sequence joins TRBV27 and TRBJ2-1; 9 nucleotides match TRBD2. The junction had 6 bases not matched to a gene; V was cut back by 2 bases and J by 7 bases. The germline V gene encodes CDR1 MNHEY and CDR2 SMNVEV (reference sequence). This CDR3 has 15 amino acids. This chain's CDR3 is CASSLGREGLNEQFF. The CDR3 DNA reads as TGTGCCAGCAGTTTAGGGCGGGAGGGCCTAAATGAGCAGTTCTTC.

This clonotype was seen many times. The rearrangement links TRBV11-3 to TRBJ2-1; tentative D call: TRBD2 (6 bases). V dropped 3 bases and J dropped 7 bases, with 10 bases sitting between them. The CDR3 is 13 residues long. The V gene's germline CDR1 is SGHNT and CDR2 YENEEA. The CDR3 reads CASSLRGSNEQFF. CDR3 bases: TGTGCCAGCAGCTTGCGGGGATCGAATGAGCAGTTCTTC.

This clonotype was picked up a small number of times. The chain recombines TRBV6-6 with TRBJ1-6; 11 bases match TRBD1. In germline, CDR1 is MNHNY, CDR2 SVGAGI (reference sequence). V dropped 2 bases and J dropped 9; count of bases not matched to a gene: 0. CDR3 length: 14 residues. As DNA, the CDR3 is TGTGCCAGCAGTTACGGGACAGGGGGTTCACCCCTCCACTTT. It translates to CASSYGTGGSPLHF.

This sequence joins TRBV6-1 and TRBJ2-3, with 8 nucleotides matching TRBD2. Germline-derived CDR1 and CDR2 are MNHNS and SASEGT. This CDR3 region has 14 residues. V lost 5 bases and J lost 6; bases outside the gene matches: 7. CDR3: CASSSDTSGDTQYF. In DNA form, the CDR3 reads TGTGCCAGCAGTTCGGACACTAGCGGCGATACGCAGTATTTT.

Ten or more counts support this clonotype. The J gene is TRBJ2-5, the V gene TRBV30, with 9 bases aligning to TRBD2. The germline V gene has CDR1 GTSNPN and CDR2 SVGIG (reference sequence). V trimming: 6 bases; J trimming: 3 bases; junction bases outside the gene matches: 5. The CDR3 sequence is 13 residues long. This chain's CDR3 is CACAGLAKETQYF. The DNA for the CDR3 is TGTGCCTGCGCGGGACTAGCTAAAGAGACCCAGTACTTC. The full variable domain, its missing parts supplied by reference TRBV30 and TRBJ2-5, is SQTIHQWPATLVQPVGSPLSLECTVEGTSNPNLYWYRQAAGRGLQLLFYSVGIGQISSEVPQNLSASRPQDRQFILSSKKLLLSDSGFYLCACAGLAKETQYFGPGTRLLVL.

The V and J genes are TRBV5-1 and TRBJ2-1, with D possibly called TRBD1 or TRBD2 (5 bases each). Trimming shortened V by 4 bases and J by 2 bases, and 16 bases separated the two germline ends. The CDR3 is made up of 16 amino acids. Germline V gene data show CDR1 as SGHRS and CDR2 as YFSETQ. CDR3 residues: CASSPHRDAAYNEQFF. The CDR3 nucleotides read TGCGCCAGCAGCCCCCACCGGGACGCCGCCTACAATGAGCAGTTCTTC.

This clonotype appeared many times. This chain connects TRBV12-3 or TRBV12-4 to TRBJ1-5; possible D gene TRBD1, 5 bases. The CDR3 loop spans 14 amino acids. Trimming removed 7 bases from V and 6 bases from J, with 16 bases in between. CDR3 nucleotides: TGTGCCAGCACTGGGGATGGGGCCAGTCAGCCCCAGCATTTT. Residues: CASTGDGASQPQHF.

The sample holds many counts of this clonotype. As DNA, the CDR3 is TGTGCCAGCTCACAGGACAGGGAGGAAAAACTGTTTTTT. Translating gives CASSQDREEKLFF. The chain employs TRBV18 and TRBJ1-4; 8 nucleotides align to TRBD1. The V segment lost 4 bases and the J segment 8 bases; nucleotides outside the gene matches: 3. Germline CDR1 reads KGHSH; CDR2 reads LQKENI. The CDR3 contains 13 residues.

This clonotype was seen at least ten times. This sequence joins TRBV27 and TRBJ2-7; tentatively, D is TRBD1 (6 bases). Germline V gene lookup returns CDR1 MNHEY and CDR2 SMNVEV (reference sequence). V was trimmed by 3 bases and J by 0 bases, leaving 9 bases between them. The CDR3 has 14 amino acids. CDR3 bases: TGTGCCAGCAGTTTTACAGGGACCTCCTACGAGCAGTACTTC. Protein: CASSFTGTSYEQYF.

This clonotype was counted at least ten times. V is TRBV3-1 and J is TRBJ1-5; 7 nucleotides agree with TRBD1. Trimming took 0 bases from V and 10 from J; bases not matched to a gene: 3. The germline V gene has CDR1 LGHDT and CDR2 YNNKEL (reference sequence). CDR3 size: 13 residues. This CDR3 reads CASSQDWTGPQHF. The DNA for the CDR3 is TGTGCCAGCAGCCAAGATTGGACAGGTCCCCAGCATTTT.